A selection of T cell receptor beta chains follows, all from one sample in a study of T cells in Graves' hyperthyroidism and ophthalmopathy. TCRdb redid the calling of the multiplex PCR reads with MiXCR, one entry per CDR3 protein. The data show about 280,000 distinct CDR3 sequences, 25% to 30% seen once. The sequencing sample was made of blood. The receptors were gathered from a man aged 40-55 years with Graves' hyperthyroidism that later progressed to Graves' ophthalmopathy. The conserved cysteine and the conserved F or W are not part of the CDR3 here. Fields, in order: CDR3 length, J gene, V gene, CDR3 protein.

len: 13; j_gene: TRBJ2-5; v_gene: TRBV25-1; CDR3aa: ASSEMTGAQETQY
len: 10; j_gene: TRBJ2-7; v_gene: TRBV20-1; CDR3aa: SAGTQGGEQY
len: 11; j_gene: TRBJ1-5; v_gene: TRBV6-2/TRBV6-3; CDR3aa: ASSPEERQPQH
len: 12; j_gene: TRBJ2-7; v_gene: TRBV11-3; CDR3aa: ASSFGQGVPQQY
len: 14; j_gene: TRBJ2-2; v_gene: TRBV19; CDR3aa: ASSILAGVDTGELF
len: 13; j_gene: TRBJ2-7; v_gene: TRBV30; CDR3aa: AWTKGTSGSYEQY
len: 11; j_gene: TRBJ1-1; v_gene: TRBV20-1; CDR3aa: SASGRLNTEAF
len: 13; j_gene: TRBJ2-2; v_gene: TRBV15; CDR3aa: ATSGKTGDTGELF
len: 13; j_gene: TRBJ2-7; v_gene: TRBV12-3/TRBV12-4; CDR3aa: ASSLTGNTAYEQY
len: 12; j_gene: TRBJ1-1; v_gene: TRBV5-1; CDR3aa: ASSLVSSGTEAF
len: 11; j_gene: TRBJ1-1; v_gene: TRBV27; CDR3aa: ASSFNSGGIAF
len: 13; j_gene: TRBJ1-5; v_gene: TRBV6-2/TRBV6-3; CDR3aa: ASSYGGTGDQPQH
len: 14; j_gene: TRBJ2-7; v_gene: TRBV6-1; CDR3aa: ASSETVVGSSYEQY
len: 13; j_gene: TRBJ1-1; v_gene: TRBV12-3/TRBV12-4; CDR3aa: ASSSSLWLNTEAF
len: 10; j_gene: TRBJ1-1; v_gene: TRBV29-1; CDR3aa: SVAGQGSEAF
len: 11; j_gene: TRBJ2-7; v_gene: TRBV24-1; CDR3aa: ATSDSAGYEQY
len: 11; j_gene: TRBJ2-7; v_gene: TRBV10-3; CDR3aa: AIRETADYEQY
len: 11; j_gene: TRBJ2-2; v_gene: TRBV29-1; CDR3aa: SVGTEYTGELF
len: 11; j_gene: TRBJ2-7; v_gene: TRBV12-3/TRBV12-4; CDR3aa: ASSLVGGVEQY
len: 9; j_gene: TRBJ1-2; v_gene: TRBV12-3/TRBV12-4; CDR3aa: ASSDRYGYT
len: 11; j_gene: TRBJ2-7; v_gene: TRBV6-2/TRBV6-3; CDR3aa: AIRKTGAYEQY
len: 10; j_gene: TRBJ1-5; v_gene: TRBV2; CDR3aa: ASTDSNQPQH
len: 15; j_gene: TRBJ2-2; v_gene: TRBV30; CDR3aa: AWSVRSLAGNNGELF
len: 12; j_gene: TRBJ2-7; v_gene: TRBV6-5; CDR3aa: ASSYRDRAYEQY
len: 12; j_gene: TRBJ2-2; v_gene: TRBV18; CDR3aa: ASSPRSSPGELF
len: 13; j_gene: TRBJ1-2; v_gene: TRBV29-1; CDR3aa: SVTAGTGPNYGYT
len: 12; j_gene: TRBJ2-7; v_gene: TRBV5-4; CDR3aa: ASSTDGTSREQY
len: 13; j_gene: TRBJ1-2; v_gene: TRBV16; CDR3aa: ASSQFGEDHYGYT
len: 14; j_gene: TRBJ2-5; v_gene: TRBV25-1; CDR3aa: ASSDPNRVSEETQY
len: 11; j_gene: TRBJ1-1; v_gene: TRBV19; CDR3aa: ASSIRGNTEAF
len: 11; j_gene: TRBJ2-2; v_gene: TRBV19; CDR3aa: ASKGRNTGELF
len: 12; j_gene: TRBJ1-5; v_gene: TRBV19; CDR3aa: ASSIRADNQPQH
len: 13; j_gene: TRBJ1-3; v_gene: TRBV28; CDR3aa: ASSWGNLSGNTIY
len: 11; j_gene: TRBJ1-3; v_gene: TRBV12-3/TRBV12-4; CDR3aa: ATVMLSGDTIY
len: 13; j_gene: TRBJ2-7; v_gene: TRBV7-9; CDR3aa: ASSPFPGTVYEQY
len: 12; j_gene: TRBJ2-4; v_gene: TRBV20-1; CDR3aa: SALDRVAKNIQY
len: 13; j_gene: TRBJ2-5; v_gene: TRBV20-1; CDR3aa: SARDPLAGVETQY
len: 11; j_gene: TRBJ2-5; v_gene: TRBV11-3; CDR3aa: ASSLTAGETQY
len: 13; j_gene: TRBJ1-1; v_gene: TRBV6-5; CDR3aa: ASNLRPDWGVEAF
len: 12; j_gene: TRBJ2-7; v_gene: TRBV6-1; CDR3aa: ASSDVDRYYEQY
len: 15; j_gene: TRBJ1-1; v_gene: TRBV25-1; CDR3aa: ASSEGSGAGADTEAF
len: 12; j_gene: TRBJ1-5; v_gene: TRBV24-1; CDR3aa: ATSEKDRVQPQH
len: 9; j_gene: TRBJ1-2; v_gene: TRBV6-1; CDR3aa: ASSGLLGYT
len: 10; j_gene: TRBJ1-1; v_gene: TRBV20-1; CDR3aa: RVLGTNTEAF
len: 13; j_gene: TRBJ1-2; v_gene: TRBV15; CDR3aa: ATSRDTQGDYGYT
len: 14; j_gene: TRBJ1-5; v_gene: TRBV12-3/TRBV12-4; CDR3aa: ASSHSSGGRFQPQH
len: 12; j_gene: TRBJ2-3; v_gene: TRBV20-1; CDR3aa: SARVRPSTDTQY
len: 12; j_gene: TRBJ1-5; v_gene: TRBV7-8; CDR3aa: ASSERGGSQPQH
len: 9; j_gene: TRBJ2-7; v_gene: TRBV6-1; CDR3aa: ASSENSEQY
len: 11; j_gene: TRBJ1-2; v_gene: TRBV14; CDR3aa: ASSHQAFYGYT
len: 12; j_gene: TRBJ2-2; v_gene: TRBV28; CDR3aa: ASSTPFASGKEF
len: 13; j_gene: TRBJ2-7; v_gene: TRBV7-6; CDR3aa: ASSLVAGSLYEQY
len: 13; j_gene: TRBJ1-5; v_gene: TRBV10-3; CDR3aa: AIRPDGGLTQPQH
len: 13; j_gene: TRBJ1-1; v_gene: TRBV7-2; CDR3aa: ASSIWAGAGTEAF